This entry describes one T cell receptor (beta chain). This record comes from a study of cytomegalovirus exposure and HLA in healthy donors. Unmatched junction bases numbered 8, after V lost 5 bases and J lost 0 bases. The germline CDR1 and CDR2 sequences are LNHDA and SQIVND (reference sequence). CDR3 length: 16 residues. This table comes from immunoSEQ multiplex PCR, and its TCRdb copy is limited to in-frame clones, with some not included. The sample consists of a few hundred thousand clones, about 86% of them appearing once. The sample consisted of PBMCs. The rearrangement joins TRBV19 to TRBJ2-7, with 9 positions matching TRBD2. The sequence was obtained from a woman aged 18 to 35 in good health and CMV-seronegative. This CDR3 reads CASSRTSDRSSYEQYF. CDR3 in DNA: TGTGCCAGTAGTCGGACTAGCGATAGGAGCTCCTACGAGCAGTACTTC.